This T cell receptor beta chain emerged from a study of blood T cell repertoires in COVID-19. The assay was immunoSEQ multiplex PCR, and TCRdb's table has in-frame clones only and misses some. Among about 330,000 clones listed, more than 70% were seen once. CDR1 MDHEN and CDR2 SYDVKM come from the germline V gene. The CDR3 is 11 residues long. V dropped 10 bases and J dropped 5 bases, with 11 bases sitting between them. J is TRBJ2-5 and V is TRBV28; a possible D gene is TRBD2 (7 bases). This sequence originates from a woman in her thirties who had recovered from COVID-19. The sequencing sample was made of PBMCs or T cells enriched from blood (not recorded which). The CDR3 is CAIGGRETQYF. The CDR3 nucleotides read TGTGCCATCGGGGGGCGGGAGACCCAGTACTTC.